Sequencing of this T cell receptor (beta chain) was carried out in a study of cytomegalovirus exposure and HLA in healthy donors. On the study more broadly: There were nearly 120 million unique TCR beta sequences, drawn from some 180 million T cells, in an earlier analysis. Points from the study as a whole: 164 TCR beta chains were listed as cytomegalovirus-associated. TCR beta chains associated with HLA were, in a later analysis, more clonally expanded than equally common others.

PCR amplification relied on 60 Vbeta primers (plus 13 Jbeta primers). This table comes from immunoSEQ multiplex PCR, and its TCRdb copy is limited to in-frame clones, with some not included. The data show approximately 150,000 clones, with around 82% seen just once and 13% held by the top ten. Remarks on this clone: Antigen specificity is unknown.

V trimming: 4 bases; J trimming: 10 bases; junction bases outside the gene matches: 5. CDR1 is MNHEY and CDR2 is SMNVEV in the germline V gene (reference sequence). The CDR3 contains 14 residues. Sequencing was performed on PBMCs. This chain uses TRBV27 with TRBJ1-6, with 9 bases lining up with TRBD1. The TCR sequence derives from a woman aged 50 to 60 in good health and CMV-seropositive. This chain's CDR3 is CASSSDRGQSPLHF. The CDR3 DNA follows: TGTGCCAGCAGTTCGGACAGGGGTCAATCACCCCTCCACTTT.